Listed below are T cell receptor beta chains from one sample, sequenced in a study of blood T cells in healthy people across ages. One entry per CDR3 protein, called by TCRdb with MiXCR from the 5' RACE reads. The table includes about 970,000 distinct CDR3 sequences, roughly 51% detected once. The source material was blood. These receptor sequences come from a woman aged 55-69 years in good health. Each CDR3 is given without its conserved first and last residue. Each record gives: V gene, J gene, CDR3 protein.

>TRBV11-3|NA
ASSRTSSYNEQY
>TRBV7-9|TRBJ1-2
ASSTPTEQSYGYT
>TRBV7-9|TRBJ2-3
ASSLWASDRDTQY
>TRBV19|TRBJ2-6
ASSTRDRGLGANVLT
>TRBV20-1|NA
SASQGGPTYEQY
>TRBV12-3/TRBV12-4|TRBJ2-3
ASSQQRGRLTDTQY
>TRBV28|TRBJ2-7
ASSWAVYEQY
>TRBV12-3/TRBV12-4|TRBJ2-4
ASSLAGVLAKNIQY
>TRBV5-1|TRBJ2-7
ASSADGTGLYEQY
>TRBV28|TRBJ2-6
ASSPIRQGTNVLT
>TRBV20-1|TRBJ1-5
SAIRRDRNSNQPQH
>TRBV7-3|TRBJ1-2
ASSSFPGQGFGYT
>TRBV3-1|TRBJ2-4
ASSQWREKGNIQY
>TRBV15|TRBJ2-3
ATSREYVTQY
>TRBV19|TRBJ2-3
ASSVGTNTDTQY